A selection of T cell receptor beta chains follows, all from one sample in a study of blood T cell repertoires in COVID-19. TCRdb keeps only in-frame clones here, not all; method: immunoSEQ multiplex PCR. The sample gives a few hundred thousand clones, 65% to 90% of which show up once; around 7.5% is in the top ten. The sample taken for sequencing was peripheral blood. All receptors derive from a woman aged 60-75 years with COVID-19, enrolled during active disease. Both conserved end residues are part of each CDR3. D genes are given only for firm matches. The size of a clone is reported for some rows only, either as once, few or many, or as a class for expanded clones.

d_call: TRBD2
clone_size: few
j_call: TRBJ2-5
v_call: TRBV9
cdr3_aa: CASSTLAGRGETQYF

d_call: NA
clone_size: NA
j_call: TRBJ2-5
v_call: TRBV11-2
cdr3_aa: CASSPARLERQETQYF

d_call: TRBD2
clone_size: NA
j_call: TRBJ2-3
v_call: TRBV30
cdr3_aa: CAWSPGGGSKDTQYF

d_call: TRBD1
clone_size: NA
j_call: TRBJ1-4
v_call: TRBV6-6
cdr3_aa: CASSYLPGGANEKLFF

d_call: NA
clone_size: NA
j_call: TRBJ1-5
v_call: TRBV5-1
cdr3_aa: CASSPTGLSNQPQHF

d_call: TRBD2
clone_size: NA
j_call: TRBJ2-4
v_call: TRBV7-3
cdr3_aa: CASSGDGGNIQYF

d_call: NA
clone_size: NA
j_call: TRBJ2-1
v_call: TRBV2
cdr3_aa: CASSGGNNNEQFF

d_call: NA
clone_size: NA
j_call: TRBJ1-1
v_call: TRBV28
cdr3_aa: CASSSGQPEAFF

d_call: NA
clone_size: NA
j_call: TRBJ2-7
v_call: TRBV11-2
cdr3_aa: CASSFGQGTDEQYF

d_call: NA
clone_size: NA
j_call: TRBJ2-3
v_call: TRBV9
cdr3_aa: CASSGTVKDTQYF

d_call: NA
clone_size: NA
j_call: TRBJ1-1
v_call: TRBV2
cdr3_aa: CASRVDRNTEAFF

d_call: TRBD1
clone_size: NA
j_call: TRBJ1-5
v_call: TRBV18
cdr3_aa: CASSREQGGQPQHF

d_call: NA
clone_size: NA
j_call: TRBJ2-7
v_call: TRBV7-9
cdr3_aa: CASSGQTYEQYF

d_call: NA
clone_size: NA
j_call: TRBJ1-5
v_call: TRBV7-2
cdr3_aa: CASSENRDYSNQPQHF

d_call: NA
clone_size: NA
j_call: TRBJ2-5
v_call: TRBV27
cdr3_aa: CASSPPRSRDGETQYF

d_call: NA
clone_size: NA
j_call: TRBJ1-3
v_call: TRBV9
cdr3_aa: CASSDRRPSGNTIYF

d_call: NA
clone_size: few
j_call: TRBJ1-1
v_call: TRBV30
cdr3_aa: CAWSPHEGRRNTEAFF

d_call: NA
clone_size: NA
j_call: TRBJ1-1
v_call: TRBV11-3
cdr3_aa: CASSQYNTEAFF

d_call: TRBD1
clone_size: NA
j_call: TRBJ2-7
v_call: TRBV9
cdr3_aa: CASSARDSLYEQYF

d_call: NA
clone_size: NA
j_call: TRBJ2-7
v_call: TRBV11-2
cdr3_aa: CASSYSTGNPYEQYF

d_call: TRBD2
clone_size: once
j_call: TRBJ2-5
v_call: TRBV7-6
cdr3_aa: CASSTLAGGFETQYF

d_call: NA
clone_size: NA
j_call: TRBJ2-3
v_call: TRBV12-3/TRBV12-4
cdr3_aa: CASLGMYTQYF

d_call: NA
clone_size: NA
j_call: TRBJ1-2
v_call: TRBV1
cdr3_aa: CTSSQVGQTYGYTF

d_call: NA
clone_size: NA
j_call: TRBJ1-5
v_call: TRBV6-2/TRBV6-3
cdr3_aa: CASRYPNQPQHF

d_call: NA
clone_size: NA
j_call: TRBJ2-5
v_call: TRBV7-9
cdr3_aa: CASSLGVGETQYF

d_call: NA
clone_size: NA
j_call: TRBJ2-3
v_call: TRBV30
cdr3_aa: CAREDSESDTQYF

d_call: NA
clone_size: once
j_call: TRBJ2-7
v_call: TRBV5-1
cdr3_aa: CASSLTQGGLWSFIREQYF